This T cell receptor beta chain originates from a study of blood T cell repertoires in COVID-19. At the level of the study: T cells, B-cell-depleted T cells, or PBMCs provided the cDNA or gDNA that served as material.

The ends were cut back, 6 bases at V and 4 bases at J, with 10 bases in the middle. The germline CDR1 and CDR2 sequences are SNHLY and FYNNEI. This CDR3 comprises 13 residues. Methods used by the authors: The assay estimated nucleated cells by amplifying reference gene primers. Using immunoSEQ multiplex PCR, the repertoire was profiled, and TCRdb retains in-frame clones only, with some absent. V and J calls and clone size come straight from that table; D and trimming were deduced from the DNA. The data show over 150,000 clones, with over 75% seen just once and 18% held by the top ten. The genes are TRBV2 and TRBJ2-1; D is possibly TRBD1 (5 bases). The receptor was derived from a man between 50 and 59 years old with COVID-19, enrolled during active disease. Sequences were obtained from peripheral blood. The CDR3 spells CASRVDRYNEQFF. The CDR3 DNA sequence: TGTGCCAGCAGGGTCGACAGATACAATGAGCAGTTCTTC.